This T cell receptor beta chain was obtained from a study of T-cell memory formation after mild COVID-19. Study summary: Each donor largely had its own TCR clusters. Study-wide results and caveats: That cross-reactive memory joined was suggested by some responding clones appearing in pre-infection memory. Clones that got smaller from day 15 to 85 had even CD4/CD8, while clones growing later tipped toward CD4+. Shrinking CD4+ clones were chiefly CM and EM; CD8+ ones were chiefly EMRA.

A single record per CDR3 protein comes from TCRdb applying MiXCR to the 5' RACE reads. The sample consists of about 470,000 distinct CDR3 sequences, around a quarter of them appearing once. At least ten counts were recorded for this clonotype. What it recognizes is unknown. CDR3 length: 15 amino acids. Trimming at V came to 4 bases and at J to 7 bases, leaving 11 bases not matched to a gene. Germline lookup yields CDR1 DFQATT and CDR2 SNEGSKA (reference sequence). The sample was PBMCs or a T cell subset sorted from them (not recorded which). V usage is TRBV20-1 and J usage is TRBJ2-1, with TRBD2 identical over 9 bases. The sequence derives from an adult woman who had mild COVID-19 (a few samples of this study predate the infection). Cell type and time point are not known. The CDR3 DNA is TGCAGTGCTACCCCTGGAAGGGGACTAGCTAATGAGCAGTTCTTC. Protein sequence: CSATPGRGLANEQFF.